A selection of T cell receptor beta chains follows, all from one sample in a study of vaccination and CD4 T cells after COVID-19. No antigen has been assigned to these receptors. TCRdb analysed the PCR reads with MiXCR anew, one entry per CDR3 protein. The data show roughly 15,000 distinct CDR3 sequences, with approximately 55% seen just once and about 10% held by the top ten. Sequenced: CD4+ T cells from blood, cultured in vitro. Receptors were obtained from a human donor who had recovered from COVID-19. The CDR3 runs from the conserved cysteine through the conserved F or W. The order of the fields is V gene, clone size, J gene, D gene, CDR3 protein, CDR3 DNA. A D gene is named only where the DNA matches it firmly. Some rows have no size entry. The others give once, few or many, or a class for an expanded clone.

>TRBV20-1|.|TRBJ2-5|.
CSAINLGGETQYF
TGCAGTGCTATCAACCTGGGCGGGGAGACCCAGTACTTC
>TRBV5-1|.|TRBJ2-3|.
CASSYNRVEDTQYF
TGCGCCAGCAGCTATAACAGGGTTGAAGATACGCAGTATTTT
>TRBV6-1|.|TRBJ1-1|TRBD1
CASSALGTGGRRNTEAFF
TGTGCCAGCAGTGCCCTTGGGACAGGGGGCAGGAGGAACACTGAAGCTTTCTTT
>TRBV6-1|few|TRBJ2-3|.
CASIFGLPTKVGDTQYF
TGTGCCAGCATTTTTGGACTACCTACGAAGGTGGGCGATACGCAGTATTTT
>TRBV11-2|.|TRBJ2-6|.
CASSKKDEILSGANVLTF
TGTGCCAGCAGCAAGAAGGACGAAATACTCTCTGGGGCCAACGTCCTGACTTTC
>TRBV2|few|TRBJ1-1|.
CASRWQAVNTEAFF
TGTGCCAGCAGGTGGCAGGCGGTCAACACTGAAGCTTTCTTT
>TRBV2|few|TRBJ1-1|.
CASSDGTIPAAFF
TGTGCCAGCAGTGATGGGACCATTCCGGCAGCTTTCTTT
>TRBV20-1|.|TRBJ1-1|.
CSATRRGGTFF
TGCAGTGCCACTCGGAGGGGCGGAACTTTCTTT
>TRBV19|few|TRBJ1-5|.
CASNLDRTQPQHF
TGTGCCAGTAATCTCGACAGAACACAGCCCCAGCATTTT
>TRBV6-5|few|TRBJ1-1|.
CASSFGTGNTEAFF
TGTGCCAGCAGTTTCGGGACGGGAAACACTGAAGCTTTCTTT
>TRBV24-1|.|TRBJ2-3|.
CATLVSRGTDTQYF
TGTGCCACCCTAGTCTCCCGGGGCACAGATACGCAGTATTTT
>TRBV18|few|TRBJ1-1|.
CASSPLDINTEAFF
TGTGCCAGCTCACCACTCGACATAAACACTGAAGCTTTCTTT
>TRBV28|few|TRBJ1-6|.
CASSLFRDLGSPLHF
TGTGCCAGCAGTTTATTCCGGGATTTGGGTTCACCCCTCCACTTT
>TRBV4-3|.|TRBJ2-5|TRBD2
CASSQQLAGGGETQYF
TGCGCCAGCAGCCAGCAACTAGCGGGAGGAGGGGAGACCCAGTACTTC
>TRBV3-1|.|TRBJ1-6|TRBD1
CASSRGQGNSPLHF
TGTGCCAGCAGCCGGGGACAGGGGAATTCACCCCTCCACTTT
>TRBV11-2|.|TRBJ1-5|.
CASSLGQERNQAQHF
TGTGCCAGCAGCTTAGGGCAGGAGAGAAACCAGGCCCAGCATTTT
>TRBV6-1|medium-sized|TRBJ1-2|.
CASIPREGYGYTF
TGTGCCAGCATCCCCAGGGAGGGTTATGGCTACACCTTC
>TRBV7-3|.|TRBJ2-3|TRBD2
CASSLTLNSGLAGSTDTQYF
TGTGCCAGCAGCTTAACTCTGAACTCGGGACTAGCGGGAAGCACAGATACGCAGTATTTT
>TRBV28|few|TRBJ1-2|TRBD1
CASSFAGQDYGYTF
TGTGCCAGCAGTTTCGCGGGACAGGACTATGGCTACACCTTC
>TRBV20-1|few|TRBJ2-1|TRBD2
CSAFGRAYNEQFF
TGCAGTGCTTTCGGGAGGGCCTACAATGAGCAGTTCTTC
>TRBV4-1|.|TRBJ1-3|.
CASSQEGSAGNTIYF
TGCGCCAGCAGCCAAGAGGGGTCCGCTGGAAACACCATATATTTT
>TRBV20-1|few|TRBJ2-3|TRBD1
CSALRGDRVDDTQYF
TGCAGTGCCTTGAGGGGTGACAGGGTGGATGATACGCAGTATTTT
>TRBV27|.|TRBJ2-1|TRBD2
CASALRRLAAPNEQFF
TGTGCCAGCGCCTTAAGGCGGCTAGCGGCCCCCAATGAGCAGTTCTTC
>TRBV27|few|TRBJ1-2|TRBD1
CASSPRQGGGGYTF
TGTGCCAGCAGTCCTCGACAGGGAGGAGGTGGCTACACCTTC
>TRBV20-1|few|TRBJ2-7|.
CSARSGYEQYF
TGCAGTGCTAGGTCGGGCTACGAGCAGTACTTC
>TRBV10-3|few|TRBJ1-2|TRBD1
CAITPTGVGYTF
TGTGCCATCACCCCGACAGGGGTAGGCTACACCTTC
>TRBV6-2/TRBV6-3|.|TRBJ1-2|.
CASSYSNWWNGYTF
TGTGCCAGCAGTTACTCTAATTGGTGGAATGGCTACACCTTC
>TRBV20-1|.|TRBJ2-3|TRBD2
CSAPPRGTTTDTQYF
TGCAGTGCCCCCCCCCGTGGGACTACCACAGATACGCAGTATTTT
>TRBV20-1|.|TRBJ2-3|.
CSAQKGVNTDTQYF
TGCAGTGCACAAAAGGGGGTGAACACAGATACGCAGTATTTT
>TRBV18|.|TRBJ2-3|.
CASSPPSSLSTDTQYF
TGTGCCAGCTCACCACCTAGCTCTCTTAGCACAGATACGCAGTATTTT
>TRBV30|.|TRBJ1-1|TRBD1
CAWSVRGNRGAFF
TGTGCCTGGAGTGTACGGGGGAACAGGGGGGCTTTCTTT
>TRBV20-1|.|TRBJ2-2|TRBD2
CSAIAGGRSVTGELFF
TGCAGTGCTATAGCGGGAGGCCGTAGCGTGACCGGGGAGCTGTTTTTT
>TRBV20-1|.|TRBJ2-1|TRBD2
CSASSLAGVEQFF
TGCAGTGCTAGCTCGCTAGCGGGAGTTGAGCAGTTCTTC